This T cell receptor beta chain was documented in a study of CD4 T cells in relation to SARS-CoV-2 and coronaviruses. About the research overall: Crossreactive spike epitopes shared across donors were mapped to their HLA restriction. Regarding the study as a whole: Roughly 65% of donors had memory CD4+ clonotypes crossrecognizing SARS-CoV-2 and common cold coronavirus spike.

This clone has only one observation. The antigen is not known. Sequencing used immunoSEQ multiplex PCR; TCRdb keeps in-frame clones, though not all of them. Of more than 35,000 clones listed, around four fifths are singletons. Germline-derived CDR1 and CDR2 are MDHEN and SYDVKM. The CDR3 loop spans 14 amino acids. V was trimmed by 6 bases and J by 0 bases, leaving 11 bases between them. Sorted naive or memory CD4+ cells met CEF peptides for roughly nine days. The chain has TRBV28 and TRBJ1-1; no definite D call. This clonotype was obtained from an adult with COVID-19. Sequenced sample: memory CD4+ T cells from PBMCs, cultured in vitro. The CDR3 coding sequence is TGTGCCAGCAGCGAGAACGTCTTGAACACTGAAGCTTTCTTT. As protein: CASSENVLNTEAFF. The full variable domain, rest sourced from reference TRBV28 and TRBJ1-1, is DVKVTQSSRYLVKRTGEKVFLECVQDMDHENMFWYRQDPGLGLRLIYFSYDVKMKEKGDIPEGYSVSREKKERFSLILESASTNQTSMYLCASSENVLNTEAFFGQGTRLTVV.